The clone carrying this T cell receptor beta chain was observed at least ten times. The sample comes from a study of T-cell reconstitution after alpha-beta-depleted transplantation in children. CDR1 is SGDLS and CDR2 is YYNGEE in the germline V gene. V lost 5 bases and J 6 bases, leaving 22 bases between the germline ends. There are 16 residues in the CDR3. The TCRbeta library incorporated unique molecular identifiers. Via MiXCR, TCRdb re-called the PCR reads, giving one row per CDR3 protein. Here the sample spans 150,000 to 250,000 distinct CDR3 sequences, 6.3% being singletons. The receptor was derived from a girl under two years old with combined immunodeficiency, due to receive a stem cell transplant. J is TRBJ2-3 and V is TRBV9; D may be TRBD2 (5 bases). Here the sequenced sample was PBMCs, taken before TCRalphabeta/CD19-depleted stem cell transplant. The CDR3 DNA reads TGTGCCAGCAGTGCGTTCATTGGAGCGGCAGCCGATACGCAGTATTTT. It translates to CASSAFIGAAADTQYF.